The sequence of this T cell receptor beta chain was determined in a study of CD8 T cells in Susac syndrome. Random hexamers were used to reverse transcribe the RNA input (about 0.5 to 1 ug). TCRdb independently ran MiXCR on the immunoSEQ multiplex PCR reads; one entry per CDR3 protein. The data hold 150,000 to 200,000 distinct CDR3 sequences, with 90% to 95% observed a single time. The CDR3 loop spans 14 amino acids. Trimming cost V 4 bases and J 8 bases, with 15 bases left between them. The germline V gene encodes CDR1 ENHRY and CDR2 SYGVKD. Sequenced sample: CD4+ T cells from PBMCs. The source is a human donor with multiple sclerosis. This chain joins TRBV10-3 and TRBJ2-1, with D hard to call. CDR3 nucleotide sequence: TGTGCCATCAGTGTGAGTCTCGGTTTGGATGAGCAGTTCTTC. Translation: CAISVSLGLDEQFF.